One sample yielded the 2 T cell receptor beta chains listed below, sequenced in a study of blood T cell repertoires in COVID-19. TCRdb's table, derived via immunoSEQ multiplex PCR, lists solely in-frame clones and lacks some. Seen here are under 350,000 clones, approximately 85% observed once, and the top ten hold 9.5% to 11%. Source material: peripheral blood. The receptors were sampled from a woman aged 70-85 years with acute or convalescent COVID-19.

The chain combines TRBV6-5 with TRBJ1-3; 7 nucleotides agree with TRBD1. This CDR3 is built from 15 residues. Trimming at V came to 5 bases and at J to 2 bases, leaving 6 bases not matched to a gene. Germline V lookup: CDR1 MNHEY, CDR2 SVGAGI. Here the CDR3 reads CASSPTGNTGNTIYF. In nucleotides, the CDR3 is TGTGCCAGCAGTCCGACAGGGAATACTGGAAACACCATATATTTT.

The rearrangement joins TRBV20-1 to TRBJ2-4; TRBD1 is a possible D gene (6 bases). Deletions cut 3 bases from V and 0 bases from J, with 18 bases between. Germline V gene sequence: CDR1 DFQATT, CDR2 SNEGSKA (reference sequence). This CDR3 region has 17 residues. The CDR3 nucleotides read TGCAGTGCTAGTAAGGTTGAGACAGGACTAGCCAAAAACATTCAGTACTTC. It codes for CSASKVETGLAKNIQYF.